This is a list of T cell receptor beta chains from one sample in a study of blood T cell repertoires in COVID-19. Produced via immunoSEQ multiplex PCR; TCRdb's table is partial and in-frame only. The sample includes about 250,000 clones, approximately 81% of them seen just once. The sequenced sample consisted of PBMCs or T cells enriched from blood (not recorded which). These receptors originate from a woman in her fifties or sixties who had been exposed to COVID-19. Each CDR3 is given with its conserved first and last residue. Fields, in order: J gene, clone size, D gene, V gene, CDR3 DNA, CDR3 protein. The D gene is left open where the match is weak. The size of a clone is reported for some rows only, either as once, few or many, or as a class for expanded clones.

j_call: TRBJ1-5
clone_size: -
d_call: TRBD1
v_call: TRBV10-2
cdr3_nt: TGCGCCAGCAGGGACAGGGAAGCCAATCAGCCCCAGCATTTT
cdr3_aa: CASRDREANQPQHF

j_call: TRBJ1-2
clone_size: few
d_call: TRBD1
v_call: TRBV11-2
cdr3_nt: TGTGCCAGCAGCTTGGGACAGGGGGCATACTACACCTTC
cdr3_aa: CASSLGQGAYYTF

j_call: TRBJ2-3
clone_size: -
d_call: TRBD2
v_call: TRBV5-1
cdr3_nt: TGCGCCAGCAGCGGAGGGACTAGCGGGATGAATACGCAGTATTTT
cdr3_aa: CASSGGTSGMNTQYF

j_call: TRBJ2-2
clone_size: -
d_call: -
v_call: TRBV2
cdr3_nt: TGTGCCACTCACAGGGTAGTGGGGAACACCGGGGAGCTGTTTTTT
cdr3_aa: CATHRVVGNTGELFF

j_call: TRBJ1-3
clone_size: once
d_call: -
v_call: TRBV10-3
cdr3_nt: TGTGCCATCGGAGGAAGGACGGGCGGCTCTGGAAACACCATATATTTT
cdr3_aa: CAIGGRTGGSGNTIYF

j_call: TRBJ1-1
clone_size: -
d_call: -
v_call: TRBV4-2
cdr3_nt: TGTGCCAGCAGCCAAGCTCCTGAGGGCGAGACTGAAGCTTTCTTT
cdr3_aa: CASSQAPEGETEAFF

j_call: TRBJ2-1
clone_size: once
d_call: -
v_call: TRBV6-2/TRBV6-3
cdr3_nt: TGTGCCAGCAGCTTCGTCTCCTACAATGAGCAGTTCTTC
cdr3_aa: CASSFVSYNEQFF

j_call: TRBJ1-4
clone_size: -
d_call: -
v_call: TRBV9
cdr3_nt: TGTGCCAGCAGCGTAGTTTCCGGTGAAAAACTGTTTTTT
cdr3_aa: CASSVVSGEKLFF

j_call: TRBJ2-2
clone_size: -
d_call: -
v_call: TRBV5-1
cdr3_nt: TGCGCCAGCAGCGTACAATGGGAGGGGGAGCTGTTTTTT
cdr3_aa: CASSVQWEGELFF

j_call: TRBJ2-6
clone_size: -
d_call: -
v_call: TRBV7-6
cdr3_nt: TGTGCCAGCAGATACGACACTAGCAAAGCCAACGTCCTGACTTTC
cdr3_aa: CASRYDTSKANVLTF

j_call: TRBJ1-4
clone_size: -
d_call: -
v_call: TRBV5-1
cdr3_nt: TGCGCCAGCAGCTTGAAGCCGACAGGCTCTAATGAAAAACTGTTTTTT
cdr3_aa: CASSLKPTGSNEKLFF